The 5 T cell receptor beta chains presented below share a single source sample, sequenced in a study of identifying expanded T cells in peripheral blood (dated by TCRdb to 2018 to 2020). Library generation was performed with the immunoSEQ multiplex PCR assay. TCRdb took this table from immuneACCESS and kept in-frame rearrangements with V and J called. Such tables lack part of the clones; where checked against another copy, unresolved V genes explain under half of the gap, and the rest is unexplained. Counted in this sample were 110,000 or so clones; about 87% of them appeared once. The ten largest clonotypes hold 6.5% to 9% of the sample. The sample comprised blood. The receptors originated from a person aged 18 to 70 in good health.

The rearrangement joins TRBV6-6 to TRBJ2-7; 7 bases fit TRBD2. J lost 4 bases, V lost 7 bases, and 7 bases had no gene match. The CDR3 consists of 13 residues. Germline loops: CDR1 MNHNY, CDR2 SVGAGI (reference sequence). CDR3 coding DNA: TGTGCCAGCACGGGGACTACGAATTACGAGCAGTACTTC. Its protein product is CASTGTTNYEQYF.

The chain combines TRBV7-8 with TRBJ2-6; weak D call: TRBD1 (6 bases). V was cut by 5 bases and J by 1 base, with 12 bases left in between. The CDR3 contains 16 residues. The V gene's germline CDR1 is SGHVS and CDR2 FQNEAQ. The DNA of the CDR3 is TGTGCCAGCAGCCCCCGACAGGTATCTGGGGCCAACGTCCTGACTTTC. Protein sequence: CASSPRQVSGANVLTF.

The rearrangement uses TRBV6-8 and TRBJ2-1, with 12 bases fitting TRBD2. The CDR3 has 18 amino acids. The V segment lost 5 bases and the J segment 0 bases; nucleotides outside the gene matches: 8. Germline CDR1 reads MNHGY; CDR2 reads SAAAGT. Written as DNA, the CDR3 is TGTGCCAGCAGTATGACTAGCGGGAGTGCTCTCTCCTACAATGAGCAGTTCTTC. This gives the protein CASSMTSGSALSYNEQFF.

The chain has TRBV19 and TRBJ2-3; D is tentatively TRBD1 or TRBD2 (5 bases each). The CDR3 sequence is 15 residues long. The germline gives CDR1 LNHDA, CDR2 SQIVND (reference sequence). V lost 4 bases to trimming and J lost 6 bases, with 17 bases between them. The CDR3 DNA sequence: TGTGCCAGTAGTACCTCCCGGGACCCGGGGGATACGCAGTATTTT. Translated: CASSTSRDPGDTQYF.

The V gene is TRBV11-2, the J gene TRBJ2-5; D is ambiguous. The last part of the DNA fits TRBJ2-7 better; the J call may be wrong. Germline V gene sequence: CDR1 SGHAT, CDR2 FQNNGV. The CDR3 covers 17 residues. The CDR3 sequence: CASSLEGSDLYSYEQYF. The CDR3 region has the DNA TGTGCCAGCAGCTTAGAGGGCTCCGATCTCTATTCCTACGAGCAGTACTTC.